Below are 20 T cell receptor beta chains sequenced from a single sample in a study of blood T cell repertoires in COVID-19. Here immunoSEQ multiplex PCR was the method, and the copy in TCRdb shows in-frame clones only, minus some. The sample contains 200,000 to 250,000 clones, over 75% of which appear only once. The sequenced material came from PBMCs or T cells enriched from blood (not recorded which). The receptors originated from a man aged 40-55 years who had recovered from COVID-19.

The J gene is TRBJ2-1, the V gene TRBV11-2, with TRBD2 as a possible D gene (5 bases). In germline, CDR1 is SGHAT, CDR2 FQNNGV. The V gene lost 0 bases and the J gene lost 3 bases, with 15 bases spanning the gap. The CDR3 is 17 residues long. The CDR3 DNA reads TGTGCCAGCAGCTTAGATTTGTCGGACTCAGGCTACAATGAGCAGTTCTTC. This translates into CASSLDLSDSGYNEQFF.

The CDR3 reads CASSVVIGTRGTEAFF. As DNA, the CDR3 is TGTGCCAGCAGCGTAGTAATAGGAACCCGGGGCACTGAAGCTTTCTTT. V and J are TRBV9 and TRBJ1-1; no firm D call. Germline loops: CDR1 SGDLS, CDR2 YYNGEE. CDR3 size: 16 residues. Trimming shortened V by 0 bases and J by 4 bases, and 16 bases separated the two germline ends.

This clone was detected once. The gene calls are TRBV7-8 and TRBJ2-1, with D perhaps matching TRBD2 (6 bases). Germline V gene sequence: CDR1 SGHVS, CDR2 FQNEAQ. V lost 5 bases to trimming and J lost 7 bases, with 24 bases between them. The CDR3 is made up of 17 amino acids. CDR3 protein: CASSTGLAREDWNEQFF. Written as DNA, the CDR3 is TGTGCCAGCAGCACAGGTCTTGCCAGGGAGGATTGGAATGAGCAGTTCTTC.

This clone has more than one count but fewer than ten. The CDR3 nucleotides read TGTGCCAGCAACAGGGGGCCTAACACTGAAGCTTTCTTT. Amino acid sequence: CASNRGPNTEAFF. The rearrangement joins TRBV19 to TRBJ1-1; 9 bases line up with TRBD1. After removal of 9 bases from V and 2 bases from J, the junction contained 4 bases not matched to a gene. Germline assignment: CDR1 LNHDA and CDR2 SQIVND (reference sequence). The CDR3 extends over 13 amino acids.

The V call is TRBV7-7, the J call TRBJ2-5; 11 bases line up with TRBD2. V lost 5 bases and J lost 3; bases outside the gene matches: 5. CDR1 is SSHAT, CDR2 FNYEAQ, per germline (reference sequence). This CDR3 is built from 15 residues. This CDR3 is CASSQAGLAEETQYF. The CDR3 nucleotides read TGTGCCAGCAGCCAAGCGGGACTAGCGGAAGAGACCCAGTACTTC.

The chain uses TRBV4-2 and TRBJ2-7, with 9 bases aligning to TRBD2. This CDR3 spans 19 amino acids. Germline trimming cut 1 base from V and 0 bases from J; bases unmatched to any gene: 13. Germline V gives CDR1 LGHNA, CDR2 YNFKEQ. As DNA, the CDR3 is TGTGCCAGCAGCCAAGGTTTTTGGCTAGCGGGATTGAGCTCCTACGAGCAGTACTTC. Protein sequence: CASSQGFWLAGLSSYEQYF.

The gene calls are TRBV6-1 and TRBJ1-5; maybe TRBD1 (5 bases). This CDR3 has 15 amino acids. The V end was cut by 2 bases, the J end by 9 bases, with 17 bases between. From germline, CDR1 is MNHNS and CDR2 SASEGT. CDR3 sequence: CASSEFRAPRLPQHF. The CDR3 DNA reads TGTGCCAGCAGTGAATTCAGGGCCCCACGTCTGCCCCAGCATTTT.

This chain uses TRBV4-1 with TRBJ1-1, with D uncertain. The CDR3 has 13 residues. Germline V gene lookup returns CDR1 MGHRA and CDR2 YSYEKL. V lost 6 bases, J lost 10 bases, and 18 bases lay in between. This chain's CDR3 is CASRHSSQSGAFF. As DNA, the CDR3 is TGCGCCAGCAGACACAGCAGCCAATCCGGAGCTTTCTTT.

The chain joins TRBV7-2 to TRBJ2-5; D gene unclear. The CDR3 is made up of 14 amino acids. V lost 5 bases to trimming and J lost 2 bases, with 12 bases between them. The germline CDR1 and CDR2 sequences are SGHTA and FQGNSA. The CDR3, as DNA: TGTGCCAGCAGCCCAGACGGGTATCAAGAGACCCAGTACTTC. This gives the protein CASSPDGYQETQYF.

CDR3 residues: CASSVSTSGASSYNEQFF. In DNA form, the CDR3 reads TGTGCCAGCAGCGTAAGTACTAGCGGAGCAAGCTCCTACAATGAGCAGTTCTTC. This chain links TRBV9 with TRBJ2-1; 8 nucleotides agree with TRBD2. V lost 1 base to trimming and J lost 0 bases; unmatched junction nucleotides: 9. From germline, CDR1 is SGDLS and CDR2 YYNGEE. CDR3 length equals 18 residues.

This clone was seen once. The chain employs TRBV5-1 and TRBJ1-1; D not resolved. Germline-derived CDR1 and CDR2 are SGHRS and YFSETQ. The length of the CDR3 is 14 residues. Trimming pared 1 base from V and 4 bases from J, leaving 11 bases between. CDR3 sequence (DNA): TGCGCCAGCAGCTTGTTTAAGGAGGGCACTGAAGCTTTCTTT. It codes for CASSLFKEGTEAFF.

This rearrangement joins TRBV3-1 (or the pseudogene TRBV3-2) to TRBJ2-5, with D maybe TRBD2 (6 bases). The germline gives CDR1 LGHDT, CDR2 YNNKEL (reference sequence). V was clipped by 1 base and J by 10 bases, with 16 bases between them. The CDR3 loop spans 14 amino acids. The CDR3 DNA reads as TGTGCCAGCAGCCAAGCCGGGACTCCATCCGACCAGTACTTC. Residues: CASSQAGTPSDQYF.

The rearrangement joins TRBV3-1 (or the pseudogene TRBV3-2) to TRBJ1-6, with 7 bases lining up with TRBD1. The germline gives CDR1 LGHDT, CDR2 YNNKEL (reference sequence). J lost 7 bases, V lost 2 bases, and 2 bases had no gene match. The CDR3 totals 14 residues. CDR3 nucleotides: TGTGCCAGCAGCCAACGGACAGGAAATTCACCCCTCCACTTT. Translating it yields CASSQRTGNSPLHF.

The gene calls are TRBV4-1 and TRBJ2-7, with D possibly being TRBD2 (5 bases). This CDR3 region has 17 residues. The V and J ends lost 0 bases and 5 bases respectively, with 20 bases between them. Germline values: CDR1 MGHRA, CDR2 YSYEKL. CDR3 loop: CASSQDGRTVEGDEQYF. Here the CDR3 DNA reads TGCGCCAGCAGCCAAGATGGTCGGACGGTCGAGGGCGACGAGCAGTACTTC.

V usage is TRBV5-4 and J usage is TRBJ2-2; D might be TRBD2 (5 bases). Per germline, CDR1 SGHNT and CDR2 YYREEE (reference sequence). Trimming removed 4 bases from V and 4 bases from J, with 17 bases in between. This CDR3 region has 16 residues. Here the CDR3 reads CASSPPRAGGTGELFF. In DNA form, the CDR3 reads TGTGCCAGCAGCCCGCCGCGGGCCGGAGGCACCGGGGAGCTGTTTTTT. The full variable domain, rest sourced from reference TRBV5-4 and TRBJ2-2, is ETGVTQSPTHLIKTRGQQVTLRCSSQSGHNTVSWYQQALGQGPQFIFQYYREEENGRGNFPPRFSGLQFPNYSSELNVNALELDDSALYLCASSPPRAGGTGELFFGEGSRLTVL.

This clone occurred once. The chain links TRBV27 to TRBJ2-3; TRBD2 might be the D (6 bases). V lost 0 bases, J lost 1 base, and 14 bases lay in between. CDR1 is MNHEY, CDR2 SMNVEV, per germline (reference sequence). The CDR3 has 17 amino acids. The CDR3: CASSLSGGTGGTDTQYF. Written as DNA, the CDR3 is TGTGCCAGCAGTTTATCGGGCGGGACTGGGGGCACAGATACGCAGTATTTT.

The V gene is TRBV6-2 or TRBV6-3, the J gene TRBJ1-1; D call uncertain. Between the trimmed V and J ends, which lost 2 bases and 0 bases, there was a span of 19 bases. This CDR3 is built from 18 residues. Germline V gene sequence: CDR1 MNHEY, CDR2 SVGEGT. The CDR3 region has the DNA TGTGCCAGCAGTTACAGCCGGGAAGGAGGGTTATTGAACACTGAAGCTTTCTTT. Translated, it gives CASSYSREGGLLNTEAFF.

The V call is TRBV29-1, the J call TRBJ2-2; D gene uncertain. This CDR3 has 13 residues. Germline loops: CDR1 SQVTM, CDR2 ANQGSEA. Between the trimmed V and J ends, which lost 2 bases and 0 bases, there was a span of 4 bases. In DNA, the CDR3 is TGCAGCGTTGAATCTGCGAACACCGGGGAGCTGTTTTTT. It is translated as CSVESANTGELFF.

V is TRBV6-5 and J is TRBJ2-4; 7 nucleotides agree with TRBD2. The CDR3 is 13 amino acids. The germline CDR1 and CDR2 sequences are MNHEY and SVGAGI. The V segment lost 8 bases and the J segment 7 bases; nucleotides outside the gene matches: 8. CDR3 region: CASAGGGVNIQYF. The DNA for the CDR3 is TGTGCCAGCGCCGGGGGAGGGGTGAACATTCAGTACTTC.

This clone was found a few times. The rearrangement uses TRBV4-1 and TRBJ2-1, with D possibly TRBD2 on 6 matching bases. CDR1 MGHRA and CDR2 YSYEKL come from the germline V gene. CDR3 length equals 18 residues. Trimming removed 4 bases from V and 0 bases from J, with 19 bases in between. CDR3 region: CASSLVGLSKYSYNEQFF. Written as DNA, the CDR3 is TGCGCCAGCAGCCTGGTGGGACTCTCCAAATACTCCTACAATGAGCAGTTCTTC.